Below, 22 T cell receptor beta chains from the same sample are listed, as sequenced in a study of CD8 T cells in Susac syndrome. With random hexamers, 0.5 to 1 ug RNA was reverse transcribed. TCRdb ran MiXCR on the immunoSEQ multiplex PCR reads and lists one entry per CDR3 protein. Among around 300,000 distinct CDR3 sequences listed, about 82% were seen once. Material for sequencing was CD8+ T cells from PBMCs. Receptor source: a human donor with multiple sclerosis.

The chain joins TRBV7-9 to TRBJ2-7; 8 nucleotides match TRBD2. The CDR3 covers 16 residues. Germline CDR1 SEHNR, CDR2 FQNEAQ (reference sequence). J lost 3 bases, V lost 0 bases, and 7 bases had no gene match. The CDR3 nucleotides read TGTGCCAGCAGCTTAGCGTTTGGTAGCGGGGACTACGAGCAGTACTTC. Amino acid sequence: CASSLAFGSGDYEQYF.

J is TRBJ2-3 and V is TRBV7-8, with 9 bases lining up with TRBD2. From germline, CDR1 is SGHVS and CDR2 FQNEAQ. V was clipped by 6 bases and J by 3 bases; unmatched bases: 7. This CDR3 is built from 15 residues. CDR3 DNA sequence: TGTGCCAGCAGTCCGTCTAGCGGGAAAACAGATACGCAGTATTTT. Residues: CASSPSSGKTDTQYF.

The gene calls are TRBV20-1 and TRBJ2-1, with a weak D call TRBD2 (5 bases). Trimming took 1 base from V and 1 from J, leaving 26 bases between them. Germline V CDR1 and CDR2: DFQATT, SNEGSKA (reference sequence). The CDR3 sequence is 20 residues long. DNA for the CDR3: TGCAGTGCTAGAGGCCCCTTGATCCAGCGCGAGAGCGGTTCCTACAATGAGCAGTTCTTC. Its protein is CSARGPLIQRESGSYNEQFF.

For the CDR3, the DNA is TGCAGTGCTAGAGTTCAACCAGCGGAAGAGACCCAGTACTTC. It encodes CSARVQPAEETQYF. V and J are TRBV20-1 and TRBJ2-5; D is possibly TRBD2 (5 bases). Germline V lookup: CDR1 DFQATT, CDR2 SNEGSKA (reference sequence). There are 14 residues in the CDR3. The germline V and J ends were trimmed by 1 base and 3 bases, with 12 bases remaining between them.

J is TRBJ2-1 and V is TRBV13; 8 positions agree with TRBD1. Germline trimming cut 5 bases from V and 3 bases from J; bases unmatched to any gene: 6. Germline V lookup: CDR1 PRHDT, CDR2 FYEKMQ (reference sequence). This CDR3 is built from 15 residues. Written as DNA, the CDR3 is TGTGCCAGCAGCATACCAGGGGGCGTCTACAATGAGCAGTTCTTC. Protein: CASSIPGGVYNEQFF.

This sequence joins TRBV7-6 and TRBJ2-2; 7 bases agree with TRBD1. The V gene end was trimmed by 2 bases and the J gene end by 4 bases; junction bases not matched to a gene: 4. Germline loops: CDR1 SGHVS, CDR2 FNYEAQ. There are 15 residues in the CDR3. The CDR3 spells CASSLYHRGTGELFF. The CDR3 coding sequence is TGTGCCAGCAGCTTATATCACAGGGGCACCGGGGAGCTGTTTTTT.

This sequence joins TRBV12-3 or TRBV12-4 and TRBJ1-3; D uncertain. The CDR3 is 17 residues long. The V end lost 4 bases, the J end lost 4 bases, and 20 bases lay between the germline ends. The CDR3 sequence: CASSSYLQPLEGNTIYF. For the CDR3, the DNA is TGTGCCAGCAGTTCGTACCTCCAGCCTCTGGAAGGAAACACCATATATTTT.

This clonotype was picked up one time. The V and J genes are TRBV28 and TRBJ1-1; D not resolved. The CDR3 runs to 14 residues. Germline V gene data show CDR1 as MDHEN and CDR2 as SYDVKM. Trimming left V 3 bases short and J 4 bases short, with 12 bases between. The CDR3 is CASSFGGAGTEAFF. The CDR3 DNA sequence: TGTGCCAGCAGTTTTGGTGGCGCCGGCACTGAAGCTTTCTTT.

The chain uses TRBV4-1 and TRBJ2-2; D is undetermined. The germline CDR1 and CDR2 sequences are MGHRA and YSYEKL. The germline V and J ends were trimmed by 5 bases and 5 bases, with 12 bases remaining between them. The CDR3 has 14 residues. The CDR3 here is CASSSETSTGELFF. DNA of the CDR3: TGCGCCAGCAGCTCCGAAACCTCGACCGGGGAGCTGTTTTTT.

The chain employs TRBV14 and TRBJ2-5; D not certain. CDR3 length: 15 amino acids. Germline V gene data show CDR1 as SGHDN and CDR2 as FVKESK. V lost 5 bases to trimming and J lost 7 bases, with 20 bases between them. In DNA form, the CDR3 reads TGTGCCAGCAGCTTTTTCCCGGGCCCCCGTGGGACCCAGTACTTC. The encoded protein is CASSFFPGPRGTQYF.

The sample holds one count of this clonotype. The CDR3 sequence: CASSLALFGANVLTF. In DNA form, the CDR3 reads TGCGCCAGCAGCTTGGCACTCTTCGGGGCCAACGTCCTGACTTTC. The gene calls are TRBV5-1 and TRBJ2-6; D is unresolved. Germline V gene lookup returns CDR1 SGHRS and CDR2 YFSETQ. This CDR3 spans 15 amino acids. Trimming left V 0 bases short and J 4 bases short, with 8 bases between.

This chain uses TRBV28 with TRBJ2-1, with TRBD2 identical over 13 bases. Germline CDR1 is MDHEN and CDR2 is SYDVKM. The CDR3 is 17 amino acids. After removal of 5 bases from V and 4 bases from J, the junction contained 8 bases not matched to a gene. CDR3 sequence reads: CASSARTSGSSYNEQFF. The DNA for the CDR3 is TGTGCCAGCAGTGCCCGGACTAGCGGGAGTTCATACAATGAGCAGTTCTTC.

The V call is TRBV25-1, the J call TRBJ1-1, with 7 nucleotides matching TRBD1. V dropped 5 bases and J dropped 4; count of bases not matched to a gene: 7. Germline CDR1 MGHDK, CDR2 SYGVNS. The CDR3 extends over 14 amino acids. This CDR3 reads CASSSQGTFTEAFF. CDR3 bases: TGTGCCAGCAGTTCACAGGGGACCTTCACTGAAGCTTTCTTT. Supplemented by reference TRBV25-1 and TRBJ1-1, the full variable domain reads EADIYQTPRYLVIGTGKKITLECSQTMGHDKMYWYQQDPGMELHLIHYSYGVNSTEKGDLSSESTVSRIRTEHFPLTLESARPSHTSQYLCASSSQGTFTEAFFGQGTRLTVV.

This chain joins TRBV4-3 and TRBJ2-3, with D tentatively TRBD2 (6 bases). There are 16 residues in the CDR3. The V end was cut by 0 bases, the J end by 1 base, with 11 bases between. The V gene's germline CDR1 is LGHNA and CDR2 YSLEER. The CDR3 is CASSQDPGRRTDTQYF. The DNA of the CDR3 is TGCGCCAGCAGCCAAGATCCAGGGAGGCGCACAGATACGCAGTATTTT.

CDR3 region: CASSTRQGHSYNEQFF. In DNA form, the CDR3 reads TGTGCCAGCAGCACCAGACAGGGACACTCCTACAATGAGCAGTTCTTC. The V gene is TRBV7-9, the J gene TRBJ2-1; 7 nucleotides agree with TRBD1. Germline values: CDR1 SEHNR, CDR2 FQNEAQ (reference sequence). This CDR3 spans 16 amino acids. V was pared by 5 bases and J by 0 bases, with 7 bases of the junction left unmatched.

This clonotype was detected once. The CDR3 bases are TGTGCCAGCAGTTTAGGCAGCGGACAGCCAGCCTACGAGCAGTACTTC. Encoded protein: CASSLGSGQPAYEQYF. The chain has TRBV28 and TRBJ2-7; possible D gene TRBD1, 6 bases. The CDR3 consists of 16 residues. Trimming cost V 2 bases and J 2 bases, with 16 bases left between them. Looked up from germline, CDR1 is MDHEN and CDR2 is SYDVKM.

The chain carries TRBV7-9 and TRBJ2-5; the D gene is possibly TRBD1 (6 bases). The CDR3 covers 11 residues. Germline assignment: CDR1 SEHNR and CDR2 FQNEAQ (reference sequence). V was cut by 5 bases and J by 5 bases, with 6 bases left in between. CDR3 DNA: TGTGCCAGCAGCGACAGGGAGACCCAGTACTTC. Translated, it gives CASSDRETQYF.

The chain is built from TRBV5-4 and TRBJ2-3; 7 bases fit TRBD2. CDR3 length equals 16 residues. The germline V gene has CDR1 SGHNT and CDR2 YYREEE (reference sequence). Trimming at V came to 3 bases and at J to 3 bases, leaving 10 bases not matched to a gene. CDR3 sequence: CASSWGAAGATDTQYF. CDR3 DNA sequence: TGTGCCAGCAGCTGGGGCGCGGCGGGAGCGACAGATACGCAGTATTTT.

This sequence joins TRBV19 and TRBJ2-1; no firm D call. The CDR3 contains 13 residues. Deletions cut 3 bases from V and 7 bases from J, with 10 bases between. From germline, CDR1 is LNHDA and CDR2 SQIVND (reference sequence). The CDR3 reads CASSIKPGNEQFF. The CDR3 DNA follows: TGTGCCAGTAGTATTAAACCCGGGAATGAGCAGTTCTTC.

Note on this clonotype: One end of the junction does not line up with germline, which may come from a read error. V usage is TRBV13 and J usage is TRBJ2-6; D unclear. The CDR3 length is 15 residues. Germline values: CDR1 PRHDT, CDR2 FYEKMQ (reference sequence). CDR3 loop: CATSLLTSGANVLTF. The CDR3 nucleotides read TGTGCCACCAGCCTTCTTACCTCTGGGGCCAACGTCCTGACTTTC.

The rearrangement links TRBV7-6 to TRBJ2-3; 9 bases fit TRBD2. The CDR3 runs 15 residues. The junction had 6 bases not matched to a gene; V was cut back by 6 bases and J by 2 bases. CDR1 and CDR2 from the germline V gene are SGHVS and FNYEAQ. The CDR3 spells CASRPGTSYTDTQYF. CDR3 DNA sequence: TGTGCCAGCAGGCCCGGGACTAGCTACACAGATACGCAGTATTTT.

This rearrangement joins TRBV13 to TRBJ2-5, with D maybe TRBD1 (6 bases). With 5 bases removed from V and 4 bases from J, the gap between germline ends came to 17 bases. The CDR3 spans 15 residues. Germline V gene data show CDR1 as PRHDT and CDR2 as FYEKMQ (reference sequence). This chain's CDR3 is CASSPTTGFRETQYF. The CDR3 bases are TGTGCCAGCAGCCCTACTACAGGGTTCCGAGAGACCCAGTACTTC.